This T cell receptor beta chain was sequenced for a study of human T cells and chemical hapten exposure. V was cut by 1 base and J by 7 bases, with 11 bases left in between. The CDR3 is 15 amino acids. The germline V gene has CDR1 MGHDK and CDR2 SYGVNS. Specified time point: pre-sensitization, week 0. As for treatment: therapeutic diphenylcyclopropenone sensitization with weekly scalp DPC. One entry per CDR3 protein, called by TCRdb with MiXCR from the RACE reads. This sample has 300,000 to 450,000 distinct CDR3 sequences; about 5% occur once, and the top ten carry approximately 8.2%. This clonotype came up many times.

The genes are TRBV25-1 and TRBJ1-6; no clear D. The source was whole blood, collected in connection with sensitization to the hapten diphenylcyclopropenone (DPC). The receptor was isolated from a woman in her late teens or twenties with alopecia areata. Some clones in this sample may be carry-over from other donors' samples. This CDR3 is CASSELASGNSPLHF. Here the CDR3 DNA reads TGTGCCAGCAGTGAATTGGCCAGTGGGAATTCACCCCTCCACTTT.